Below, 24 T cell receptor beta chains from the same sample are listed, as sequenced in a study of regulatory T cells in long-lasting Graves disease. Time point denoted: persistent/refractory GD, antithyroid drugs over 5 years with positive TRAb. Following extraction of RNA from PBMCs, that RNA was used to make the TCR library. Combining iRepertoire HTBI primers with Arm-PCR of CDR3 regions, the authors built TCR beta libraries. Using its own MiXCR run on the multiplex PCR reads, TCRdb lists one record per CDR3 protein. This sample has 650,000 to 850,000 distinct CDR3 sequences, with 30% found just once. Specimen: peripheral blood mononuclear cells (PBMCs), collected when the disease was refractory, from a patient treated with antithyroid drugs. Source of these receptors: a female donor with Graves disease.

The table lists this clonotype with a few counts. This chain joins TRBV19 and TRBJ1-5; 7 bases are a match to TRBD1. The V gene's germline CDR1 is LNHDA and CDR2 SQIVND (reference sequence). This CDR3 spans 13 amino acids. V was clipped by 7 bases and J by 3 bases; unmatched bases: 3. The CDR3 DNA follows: TGTGCCAGTATGGGACAGTTCAATCAGCCCCAGCATTTT. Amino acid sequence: CASMGQFNQPQHF. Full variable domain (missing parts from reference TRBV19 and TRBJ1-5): DGGITQSPKYLFRKEGQNVTLSCEQNLNHDAMYWYRQDPGQGLRLIYYSQIVNDFQKGDIAEGYSVSREKKESFPLTVTSAQKNPTAFYLCASMGQFNQPQHFGDGTRLSIL.

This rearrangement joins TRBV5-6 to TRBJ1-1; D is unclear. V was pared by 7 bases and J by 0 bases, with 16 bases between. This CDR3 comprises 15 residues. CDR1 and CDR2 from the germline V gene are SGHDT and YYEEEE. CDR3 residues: CASGSPMSMNTEAFF. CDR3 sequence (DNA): TGTGCCAGCGGCTCCCCGATGTCCATGAACACTGAAGCTTTCTTT. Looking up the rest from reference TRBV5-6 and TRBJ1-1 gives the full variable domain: DAGVTQSPTHLIKTRGQQVTLRCSPKSGHDTVSWYQQALGQGPQFIFQYYEEEERQRGNFPDRFSGHQFPNYSSELNVNALLLGDSALYLCASGSPMSMNTEAFFGQGTRLTVV.

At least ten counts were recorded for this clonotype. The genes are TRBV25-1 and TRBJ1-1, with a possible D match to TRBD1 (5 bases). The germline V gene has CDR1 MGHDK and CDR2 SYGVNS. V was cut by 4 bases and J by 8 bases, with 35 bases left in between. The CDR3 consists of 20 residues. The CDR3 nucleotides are TGTGCCAGCAGTGCCGTATCCTGGGTGGGGCGCCAAGGCCTGAATGGGGAAGCTTTCTTT. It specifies CASSAVSWVGRQGLNGEAFF.

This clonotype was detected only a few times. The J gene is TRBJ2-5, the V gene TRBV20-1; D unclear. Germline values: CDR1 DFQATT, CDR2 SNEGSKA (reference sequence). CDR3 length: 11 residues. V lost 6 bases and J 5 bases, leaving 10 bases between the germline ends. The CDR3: CSAQLGETQYF. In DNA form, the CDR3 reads TGCAGTGCCCAATTGGGGGAGACCCAGTACTTC.

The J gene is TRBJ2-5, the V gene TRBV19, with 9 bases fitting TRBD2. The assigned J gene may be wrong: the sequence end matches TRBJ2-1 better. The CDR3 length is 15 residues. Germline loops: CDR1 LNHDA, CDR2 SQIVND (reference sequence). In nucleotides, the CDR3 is TGTGCCAGTAGTATTAGGCTAGCGGGACCCAAAGAGCAGTTCTTC. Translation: CASSIRLAGPKEQFF.

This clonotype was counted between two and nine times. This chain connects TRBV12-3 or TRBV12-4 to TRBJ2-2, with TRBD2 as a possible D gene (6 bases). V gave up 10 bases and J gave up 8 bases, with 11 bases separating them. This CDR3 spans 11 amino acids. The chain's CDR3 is CAIRGTGELFF. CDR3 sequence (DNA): TGTGCCATCCGGGGGACTGGGGAGCTGTTTTTT.

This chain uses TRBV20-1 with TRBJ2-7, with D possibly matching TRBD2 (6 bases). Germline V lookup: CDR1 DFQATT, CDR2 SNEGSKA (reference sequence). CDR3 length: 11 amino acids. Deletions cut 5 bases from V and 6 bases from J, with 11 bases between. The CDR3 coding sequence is TGCAGTGCTGCCGCGGGGAGCGAGCAGTACTTC. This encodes CSAAAGSEQYF.

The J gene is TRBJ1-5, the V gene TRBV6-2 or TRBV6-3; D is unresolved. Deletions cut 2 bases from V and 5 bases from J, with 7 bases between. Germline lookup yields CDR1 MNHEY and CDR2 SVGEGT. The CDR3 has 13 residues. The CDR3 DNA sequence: TGTGCCAGCAGTTACACAAGGGATCAGCCCCAGCATTTT. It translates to CASSYTRDQPQHF.

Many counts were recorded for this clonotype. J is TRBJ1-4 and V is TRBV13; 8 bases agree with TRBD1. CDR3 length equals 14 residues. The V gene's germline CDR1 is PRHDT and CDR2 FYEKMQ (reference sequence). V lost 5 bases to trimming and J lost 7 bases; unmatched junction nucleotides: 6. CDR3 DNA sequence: TGTGCCAGCAGCCGGACAGGGACGGGTGAAAAACTGTTTTTT. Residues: CASSRTGTGEKLFF.

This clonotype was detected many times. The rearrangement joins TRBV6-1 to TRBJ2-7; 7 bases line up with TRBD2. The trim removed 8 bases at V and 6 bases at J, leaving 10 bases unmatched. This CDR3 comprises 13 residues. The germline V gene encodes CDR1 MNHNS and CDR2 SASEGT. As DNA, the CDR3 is TGTGCCAGCGGGCGTAGCGGGTTGGTCGAGCAGTACTTC. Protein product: CASGRSGLVEQYF.

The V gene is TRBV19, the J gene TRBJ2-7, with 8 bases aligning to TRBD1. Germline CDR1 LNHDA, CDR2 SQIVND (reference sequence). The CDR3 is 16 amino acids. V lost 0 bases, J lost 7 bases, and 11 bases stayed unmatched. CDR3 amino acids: CASSIDGTGSLGEQYF. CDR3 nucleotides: TGTGCCAGTAGTATAGACGGGACAGGCTCCCTCGGGGAGCAGTACTTC. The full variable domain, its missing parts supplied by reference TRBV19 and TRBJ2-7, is DGGITQSPKYLFRKEGQNVTLSCEQNLNHDAMYWYRQDPGQGLRLIYYSQIVNDFQKGDIAEGYSVSREKKESFPLTVTSAQKNPTAFYLCASSIDGTGSLGEQYFGPGTRLTVT.

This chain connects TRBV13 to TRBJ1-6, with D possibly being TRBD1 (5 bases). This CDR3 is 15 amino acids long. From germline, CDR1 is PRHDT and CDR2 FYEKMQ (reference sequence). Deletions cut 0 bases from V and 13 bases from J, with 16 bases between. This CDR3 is CASSLGLGPRAPLHF. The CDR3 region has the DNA TGTGCCAGCAGCTTAGGCCTGGGACCCAGGGCGCCCCTCCACTTT.

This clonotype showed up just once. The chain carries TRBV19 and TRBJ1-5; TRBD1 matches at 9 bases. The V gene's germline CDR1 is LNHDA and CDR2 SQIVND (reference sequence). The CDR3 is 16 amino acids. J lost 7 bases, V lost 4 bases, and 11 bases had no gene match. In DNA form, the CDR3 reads TGTGCCAGTAGTACCGGGACAGGGAATTTCGGGCAGCCCCAGCATTTT. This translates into CASSTGTGNFGQPQHF.

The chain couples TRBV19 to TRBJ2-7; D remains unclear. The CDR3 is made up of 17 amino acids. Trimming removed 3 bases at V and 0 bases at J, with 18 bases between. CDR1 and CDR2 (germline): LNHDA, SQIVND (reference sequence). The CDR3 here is CASSIGYGQDISYEQYF. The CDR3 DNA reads TGTGCCAGTAGTATCGGATACGGGCAGGATATCTCCTACGAGCAGTACTTC.

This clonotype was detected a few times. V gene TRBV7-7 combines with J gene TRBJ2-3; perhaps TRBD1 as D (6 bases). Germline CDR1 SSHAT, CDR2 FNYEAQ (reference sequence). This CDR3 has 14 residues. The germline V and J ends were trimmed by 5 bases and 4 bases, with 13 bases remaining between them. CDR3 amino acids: CASSTREGADTQYF. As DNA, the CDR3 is TGTGCCAGCAGCACCCGAGAGGGGGCAGATACGCAGTATTTT.

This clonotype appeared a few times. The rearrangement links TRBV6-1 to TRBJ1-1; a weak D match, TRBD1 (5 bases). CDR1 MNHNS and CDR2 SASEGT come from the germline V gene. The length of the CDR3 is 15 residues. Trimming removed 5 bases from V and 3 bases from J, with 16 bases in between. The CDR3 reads CASSKRTGRDTEAFF. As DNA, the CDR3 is TGTGCCAGCAGTAAAAGGACGGGGCGGGACACTGAAGCTTTCTTT.

CDR3 sequence reads: CAWSELGYSSSPLHF. CDR3 DNA sequence: TGTGCCTGGAGTGAGCTCGGTTACAGTTCGTCACCCCTCCACTTT. The rearrangement uses TRBV30 and TRBJ1-6; D not resolved. The length of the CDR3 is 15 residues. Trimming left V 1 base short and J 10 bases short, with 17 bases between. Germline CDR1 and CDR2: GTSNPN and SVGIG (reference sequence).

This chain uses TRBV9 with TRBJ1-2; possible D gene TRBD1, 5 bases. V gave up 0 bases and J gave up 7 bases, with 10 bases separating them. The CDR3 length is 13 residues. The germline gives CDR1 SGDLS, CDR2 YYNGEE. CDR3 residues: CASSVVGDRGYTF. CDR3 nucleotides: TGTGCCAGCAGCGTAGTAGGGGATCGTGGCTACACCTTC.

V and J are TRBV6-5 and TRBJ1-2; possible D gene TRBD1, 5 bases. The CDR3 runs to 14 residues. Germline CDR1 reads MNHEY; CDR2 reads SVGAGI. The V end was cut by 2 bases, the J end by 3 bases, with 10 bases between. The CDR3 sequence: CASSYGGVDYGYTF. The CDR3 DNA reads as TGTGCCAGCAGTTACGGAGGGGTTGACTATGGCTACACCTTC.

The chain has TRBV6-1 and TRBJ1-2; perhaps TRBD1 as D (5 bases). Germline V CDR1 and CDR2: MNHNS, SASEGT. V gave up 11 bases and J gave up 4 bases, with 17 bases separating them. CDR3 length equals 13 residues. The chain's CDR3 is CASWGGRPYGYTF. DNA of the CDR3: TGTGCCTCTTGGGGCGGACGGCCCTATGGCTACACCTTC.

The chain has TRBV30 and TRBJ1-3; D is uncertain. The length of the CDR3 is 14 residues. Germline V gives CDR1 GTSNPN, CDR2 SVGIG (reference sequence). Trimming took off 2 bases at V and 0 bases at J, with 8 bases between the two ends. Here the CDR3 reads CAWSLPSSGNTIYF. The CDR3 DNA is TGTGCCTGGAGTCTGCCAAGCTCTGGAAACACCATATATTTT.

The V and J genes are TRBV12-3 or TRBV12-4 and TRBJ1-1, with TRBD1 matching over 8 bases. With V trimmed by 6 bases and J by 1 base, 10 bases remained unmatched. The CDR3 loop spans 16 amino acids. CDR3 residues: CASSYSPGTGNTEAFF. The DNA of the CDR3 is TGTGCCAGCAGCTATAGTCCCGGGACAGGGAACACTGAAGCTTTCTTT.

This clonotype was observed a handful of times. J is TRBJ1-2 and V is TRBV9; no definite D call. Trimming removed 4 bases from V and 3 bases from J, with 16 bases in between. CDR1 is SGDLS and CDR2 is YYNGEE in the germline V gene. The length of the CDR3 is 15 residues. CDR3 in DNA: TGTGCCAGCAGCCCGAACCCAGCGGTGGACTATGGCTACACCTTC. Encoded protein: CASSPNPAVDYGYTF.

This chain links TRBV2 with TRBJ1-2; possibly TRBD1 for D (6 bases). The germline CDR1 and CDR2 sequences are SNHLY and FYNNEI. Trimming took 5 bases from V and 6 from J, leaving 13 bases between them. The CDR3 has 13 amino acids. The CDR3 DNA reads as TGTGCCAGCAGTTTAACAGGGCTTCATGGCTACACCTTC. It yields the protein CASSLTGLHGYTF.